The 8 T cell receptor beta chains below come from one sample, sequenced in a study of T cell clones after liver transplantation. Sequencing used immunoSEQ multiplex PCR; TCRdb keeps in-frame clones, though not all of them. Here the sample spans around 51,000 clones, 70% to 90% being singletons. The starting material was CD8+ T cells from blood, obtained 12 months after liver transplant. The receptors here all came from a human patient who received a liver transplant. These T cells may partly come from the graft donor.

CDR3 region: CASSSTGGLTDTQYF. For the CDR3, the DNA is TGCGCCAGCAGTAGCACAGGGGGCCTCACAGATACGCAGTATTTT. The gene calls are TRBV10-1 and TRBJ2-3; 9 bases map to TRBD1. The CDR3 runs to 15 residues. The germline CDR1 and CDR2 sequences are WNHNN and SYGVQD (reference sequence). V lost 5 bases, J lost 2 bases, and 5 bases stayed unmatched.

The CDR3 sequence is CASSMGQGSNTGELFF. CDR3 nucleotide sequence: TGTGCCAGTAGTATGGGACAGGGCTCGAACACCGGGGAGCTGTTTTTT. The chain links TRBV19 to TRBJ2-2, with 9 bases matching TRBD1. Per germline, CDR1 LNHDA and CDR2 SQIVND (reference sequence). This CDR3 region has 16 residues. The trim removed 3 bases at V and 0 bases at J, leaving 2 bases unmatched. Full variable domain (missing parts from reference TRBV19 and TRBJ2-2): DGGITQSPKYLFRKEGQNVTLSCEQNLNHDAMYWYRQDPGQGLRLIYYSQIVNDFQKGDIAEGYSVSREKKESFPLTVTSAQKNPTAFYLCASSMGQGSNTGELFFGEGSRLTVL.

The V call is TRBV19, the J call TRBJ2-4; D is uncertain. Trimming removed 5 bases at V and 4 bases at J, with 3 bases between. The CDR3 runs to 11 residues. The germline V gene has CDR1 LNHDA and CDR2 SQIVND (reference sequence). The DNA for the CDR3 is TGTGCCAGTAGTCATAAAAACATTCAGTACTTC. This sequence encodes CASSHKNIQYF.

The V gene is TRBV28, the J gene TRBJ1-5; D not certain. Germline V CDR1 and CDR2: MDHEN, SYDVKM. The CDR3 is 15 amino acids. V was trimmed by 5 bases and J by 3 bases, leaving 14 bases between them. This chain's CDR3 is CASSPTPALNQPQHF. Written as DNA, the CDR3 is TGTGCCAGCAGTCCTACCCCGGCCCTCAATCAGCCCCAGCATTTT.

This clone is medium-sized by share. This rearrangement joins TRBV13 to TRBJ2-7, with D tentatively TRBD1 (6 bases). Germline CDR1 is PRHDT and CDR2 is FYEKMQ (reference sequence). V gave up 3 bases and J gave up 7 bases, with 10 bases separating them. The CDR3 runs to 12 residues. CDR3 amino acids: CASSFSRGEQYF. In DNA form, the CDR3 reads TGTGCCAGCAGCTTTTCGAGGGGGGAGCAGTACTTC.

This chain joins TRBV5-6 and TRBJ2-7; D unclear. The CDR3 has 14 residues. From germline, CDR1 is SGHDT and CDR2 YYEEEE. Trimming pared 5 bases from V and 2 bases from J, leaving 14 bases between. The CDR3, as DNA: TGTGCCAGCAGTCCTAGAGGAGCAACCTACGAGCAGTACTTC. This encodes CASSPRGATYEQYF.

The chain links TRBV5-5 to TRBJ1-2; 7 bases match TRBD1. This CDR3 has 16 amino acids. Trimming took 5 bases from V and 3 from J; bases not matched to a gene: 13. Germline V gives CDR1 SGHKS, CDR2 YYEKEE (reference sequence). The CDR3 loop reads CASRPRNQGDDYGYTF. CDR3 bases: TGTGCCAGCAGACCAAGAAATCAGGGGGACGACTATGGCTACACCTTC.

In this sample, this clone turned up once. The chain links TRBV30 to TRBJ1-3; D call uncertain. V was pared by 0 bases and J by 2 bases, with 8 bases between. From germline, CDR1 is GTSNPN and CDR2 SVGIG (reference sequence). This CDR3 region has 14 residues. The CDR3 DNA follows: TGTGCCTGGAGTGTCGGAGCGGCTGGAAACACCATATATTTT. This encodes CAWSVGAAGNTIYF.